This T cell receptor beta chain was captured in a study of blood T cells in healthy people across ages. A second PCR of 7 to 11 cycles used a sample-barcoded 5' primer and a J-beta primer mix. Using its own MiXCR run on the 5' RACE reads, TCRdb lists one record per CDR3 protein. The profile shows 750,000 or so distinct CDR3 sequences, 25% of them singletons. CDR1 and CDR2 from the germline V gene are SQVTM and ANQGSEA. The CDR3 contains 14 residues. Trimming cost V 6 bases and J 5 bases, with 18 bases left between them. Study-level findings and limits: The recorded TCR beta diversity per million T cells decreased in a roughly linear manner with age.

As to this clonotype: Its cognate antigen is unknown.

This sample was shared with a second study, whose subject was T cells of mothers and their children. That work adds: The output of TCR recombination is shaped by thymic selection similarly in related and unrelated pairs.

The origin of this receptor is a boy aged 10-17 years in good health. Sequences were obtained from blood. The J gene is TRBJ2-3, the V gene TRBV29-1; D gene ambiguous. The CDR3 loop is CSVVEEGPGDTQYF. CDR3 in DNA: TGCAGCGTCGTTGAGGAAGGGCCGGGAGATACGCAGTATTTT.